Sequencing of this T cell receptor (beta chain) was carried out in a study of blood T cell repertoires in COVID-19. About the research overall: Italy, Spain and the United States were the sources of the convalescent and acute COVID-19 samples. PBMCs, B-cell-depleted T cells, or T cells provided the cDNA or gDNA that made up the material.

Sequencing was performed with immunoSEQ multiplex PCR; in TCRdb, only in-frame clones are kept and a portion is missing. Found here are some 62,000 clones, 80% to 90% of them singletons; the top ten hold 18%. This clone was detected only once. Looked up from germline, CDR1 is LNHDA and CDR2 is SQIVND (reference sequence). The CDR3 runs 14 residues. V lost 3 bases and J 0 bases, leaving 6 bases between the germline ends. The sample taken for sequencing was peripheral blood. This TCR was sampled from a woman aged 55-69 years with COVID-19, enrolled during active disease. V usage is TRBV19 and J usage is TRBJ1-3; D ambiguous. CDR3 nucleotide sequence: TGTGCCAGTAGTATGAGGATCTCTGGAAACACCATATATTTT. It specifies CASSMRISGNTIYF.